Below, 10 T cell receptor beta chains from the same sample are listed, as sequenced in a study of cytomegalovirus exposure and HLA in healthy donors. PCR used 60 Vbeta primers and 13 Jbeta primers. Produced via immunoSEQ multiplex PCR; TCRdb's table is partial and in-frame only. The data include roughly 60,000 clones; the top ten clones carry approximately 4%. The source material was PBMCs. All receptors derive from a woman aged 18-30 years in good health and CMV-seronegative.

The chain combines TRBV6-1 with TRBJ1-5; TRBD1 aligns across 9 bases. The CDR3 is 16 residues long. The junction had 6 bases not matched to a gene; V was cut back by 2 bases and J by 4 bases. Germline loops: CDR1 MNHNS, CDR2 SASEGT. In DNA form, the CDR3 reads TGTGCCAGCAGTGAAATCCCGGGACAGGGAAATCAGCCCCAGCATTTT. Its protein product is CASSEIPGQGNQPQHF.

V is TRBV29-1 and J is TRBJ2-2; 7 bases agree with TRBD1. The germline gives CDR1 SQVTM, CDR2 ANQGSEA. This CDR3 spans 14 amino acids. The junction had 8 bases not matched to a gene; V was cut back by 7 bases and J by 3 bases. As DNA, the CDR3 is TGCAGCGGCCGGACCGGGACAGACACCGGGGAGCTGTTTTTT. Amino acids: CSGRTGTDTGELFF.

This chain uses TRBV19 with TRBJ1-2; no reliable D call. V lost 5 bases, J lost 4 bases, and 17 bases lay in between. The CDR3 sequence is 15 residues long. Germline loops: CDR1 LNHDA, CDR2 SQIVND (reference sequence). The CDR3 region is CASSPWTEGSYGYTF. The CDR3 coding sequence is TGTGCCAGTAGTCCGTGGACCGAGGGAAGCTATGGCTACACCTTC. The whole variable domain, filled in from reference TRBV19 and TRBJ1-2, reads DGGITQSPKYLFRKEGQNVTLSCEQNLNHDAMYWYRQDPGQGLRLIYYSQIVNDFQKGDIAEGYSVSREKKESFPLTVTSAQKNPTAFYLCASSPWTEGSYGYTFGSGTRLTVV.

This chain connects TRBV18 to TRBJ1-1; the D is unclear. This CDR3 is 13 amino acids long. Germline CDR1 and CDR2: KGHSH and LQKENI. V dropped 6 bases and J dropped 3 bases, with 11 bases sitting between them. The chain's CDR3 is CASSPRRDTEAFF. CDR3 coding DNA: TGTGCCAGCTCGCCTAGGAGGGACACTGAAGCTTTCTTT.

Remarks on this clone: Sequence at one end of the junction differs from germline and may be a read error. The chain uses TRBV7-7 and TRBJ2-1; 9 nucleotides line up with TRBD2. Germline assignment: CDR1 SSHAT and CDR2 FNYEAQ (reference sequence). This CDR3 has 16 amino acids. CDR3 protein: CASSSTSGSSDNEQFF. CDR3 nucleotides: TGTGCTAGCAGCTCGACTAGCGGAAGCTCCGACAATGAGCAGTTCTTC.

The V gene is TRBV5-4, the J gene TRBJ1-5, with 8 nucleotides matching TRBD1. Trimming at V came to 4 bases and at J to 1 base, leaving 1 base not matched to a gene. Germline CDR1 reads SGHNT; CDR2 reads YYREEE (reference sequence). This CDR3 is built from 14 residues. The CDR3 loop is CASSPGGSNQPQHF. The CDR3 DNA is TGTGCCAGCAGCCCAGGGGGCAGCAATCAGCCCCAGCATTTT.

The chain employs TRBV6-1 and TRBJ1-5, with 7 bases identical to TRBD1. CDR1 and CDR2 (germline): MNHNS, SASEGT. Unmatched junction bases numbered 5, after V lost 11 bases and J lost 4 bases. This CDR3 has 12 residues. The CDR3 loop reads CAGKQGNQPQHF. The CDR3 DNA is TGTGCCGGAAAACAGGGGAATCAGCCCCAGCATTTT.

This chain uses TRBV15 with TRBJ2-7; 7 bases match TRBD2. V lost 5 bases to trimming and J lost 0 bases; unmatched junction nucleotides: 7. This CDR3 has 15 residues. Germline loops: CDR1 LNHNV, CDR2 YYDKDF (reference sequence). The CDR3: CATSGGGRVSYEQYF. The CDR3 DNA reads TGTGCCACCAGCGGAGGTGGGAGGGTCTCCTACGAGCAGTACTTC.

The chain carries TRBV5-4 and TRBJ1-2, with 7 bases lining up with TRBD1. The CDR3 is 15 residues long. Germline V CDR1 and CDR2: SGHNT, YYREEE (reference sequence). With 3 bases clipped from V and 8 bases from J, the junction kept 13 bases outside the gene matches. CDR3 sequence: CASSSPLAGQWGYTF. In DNA form, the CDR3 reads TGTGCCAGCAGCTCACCTCTGGCGGGACAGTGGGGCTACACCTTC.

The chain joins TRBV27 to TRBJ2-3, with D perhaps matching TRBD2 (6 bases). The CDR3 loop spans 16 amino acids. V lost 6 bases and J lost 0, with 16 bases in between. CDR1 is MNHEY and CDR2 is SMNVEV in the germline V gene (reference sequence). CDR3 bases: TGTGCCAGCAGCCCGTTCCTAGGGACTAGCACAGATACGCAGTATTTT. It yields the protein CASSPFLGTSTDTQYF.